A single T cell receptor (beta chain) is shown here with its context. Its target is unknown. Each sample's input was 250 to 300 ng genomic DNA, about 38,000 genome equivalents. One tube held mixed TRB-A and TRB-B primer pools for touch-down PCR. TCRdb reprocessed the multiplex PCR reads, keeping one entry per CDR3 protein, no DNA. The table for this sample gives some 2,200 distinct CDR3 sequences. This specimen comes from a study of T cell clusters in autoimmune cytopenias. Study-wide context: A median of roughly 52,000 TRB reads per sample yielded a median roughly 2,500 distinct clonotypes.

This CDR3 has 16 amino acids. The germline V gene encodes CDR1 SGHRS and CDR2 YFSETQ. The study's findings and limits: Exclusive TRB clusters were 2.5 to 3-fold more numerous in healthy donors than in active autoimmune hepatitis. Comparing secondary cytopenia with chronic lymphocytic leukemia showed no cluster-lack signature, apparently masked by lymphoma repertoire. TRB repertoire shifts in secondary cytopenia and chronic lymphocytic leukemia mostly reflected lymphoma, not autoimmunity.

The chain combines TRBV5-1 with TRBJ1-6; TCRdb's D call, TRBD1, is unchecked because there is no DNA. The TCR was taken from a human donor with an autoimmune cytopenia or autoimmune hepatitis (not recorded which). Sequencing was performed on peripheral blood. Here the CDR3 reads CASSYRGRGYNSPLHF.